These 5 T cell receptor beta chains originate from one sample sequenced in a study of T cells in Graves' hyperthyroidism and ophthalmopathy. There were TCR beta CDR3 regions amplified from RNA transcripts. The HTBI set primed first-round TCR CDR3 RT-PCR. MiXCR, applied by TCRdb to the multiplex PCR reads, yields one record per CDR3 protein. The sample comprises over 250,000 distinct CDR3 sequences, 12% to 15% of which are singletons, and around 32% rests with the top ten. Sequencing was performed on blood. The receptors were sampled from a woman in her thirties or forties with Graves' ophthalmopathy.

This clonotype was found many times. V is TRBV27 and J is TRBJ2-7; either TRBD1 or TRBD2 may fit D (5 bases each). Trimming pared 5 bases from V and 4 bases from J, leaving 12 bases between. Germline CDR1 reads MNHEY; CDR2 reads SMNVEV (reference sequence). The CDR3 loop spans 13 amino acids. This CDR3 is CASSEWGLYEQYF. CDR3 DNA: TGTGCCAGCAGTGAGTGGGGGTTGTACGAGCAGTACTTC.

The sample holds many counts of this clonotype. The chain recombines TRBV7-2 with TRBJ2-1; no reliable D call. The V end was cut by 1 base, the J end by 7 bases, with 5 bases between. CDR1 SGHTA and CDR2 FQGNSA come from the germline V gene. The CDR3 length is 12 residues. CDR3 DNA sequence: TGTGCCAGCAGCTTAGTACGTAATGAGCAGTTCTTC. Its protein product is CASSLVRNEQFF.

V usage is TRBV5-4 and J usage is TRBJ1-1, with 9 bases aligning to TRBD1. Per the germline V gene, CDR1 is SGHNT and CDR2 is YYREEE (reference sequence). J was trimmed by 11 bases and V by 2 bases; bases with no gene match: 10. The CDR3 is 14 amino acids. The CDR3 coding sequence is TGTGCCAGCAGCTTTGATTTGGGGACAGGGATGGCTTTCTTT. This codes for CASSFDLGTGMAFF.

This chain links TRBV3-1 with TRBJ1-1; 7 positions match TRBD1. With V trimmed by 1 base and J by 6 bases, 5 bases remained unmatched. The CDR3 is made up of 14 amino acids. Germline CDR1 reads LGHDT; CDR2 reads YNNKEL (reference sequence). The CDR3 here is CASSQGQGSSEAFF. The CDR3 nucleotides read TGTGCCAGCAGCCAAGGACAGGGCTCGTCTGAAGCTTTCTTT. The full variable domain, its missing parts supplied by reference TRBV3-1 and TRBJ1-1, is DTAVSQTPKYLVTQMGNDKSIKCEQNLGHDTMYWYKQDSKKFLKIMFSYNNKELIINETVPNRFSPKSPDKAHLNLHINSLELGDSAVYFCASSQGQGSSEAFFGQGTRLTVV.

In the case of this clonotype: A junction boundary mismatches the germline segment, possibly from a read error. The V call is TRBV3-1, the J call TRBJ1-5, with D hard to call. CDR1 is LGHDT and CDR2 is YNNKEL in the germline V gene (reference sequence). This CDR3 has 18 residues. The CDR3, as DNA: TGTGCCGGCAGCCAAGAGACACCTAGGGCGGGAAGCAATCAGCCCCAGCATTTT. Translating gives CAGSQETPRAGSNQPQHF.